A selection of T cell receptor beta chains follows, all from one sample in a study of lymphopenia after photon versus proton radiotherapy. Method: immunoSEQ multiplex PCR; TCRdb's copy keeps in-frame clones and lacks some. The sample gives roughly 150,000 clones, about 85% of which show up once; approximately 4.7% is in the top ten. Specimen: peripheral blood, collected from a patient treated with photon-based radiotherapy. The source of these receptors is a man aged 50-59 years with gastric cancer. Both conserved end residues are part of each CDR3.

V	CDR3
TRBV30	CAWSGTGVTEAFF
TRBV18	CASSPAGTGDYNEQFF
TRBV29-1	CSVGARGGAKAGELFF
TRBV6-5	CASSYLDTQYF
TRBV6-1	CASSEALDRVGGETQYF
TRBV18	CASSPGVAGGEQYF
TRBV7-2	CASSLGPSGGTDTQYF
TRBV7-3	CASSPGSDEQFF
TRBV27	CASSFRAGNYNEQFF
TRBV6-1	CASTLAAPYEQYF
TRBV4-1	CASSQEGTGGEKLFF